The entry that follows covers one T cell receptor (beta chain) sequence. Additional DNA sequences in this sample encode the identical CDR3. The data are from a study of cytomegalovirus exposure and HLA in healthy donors. 60 Vbeta and 13 Jbeta primers were used in PCR. The table came from immunoSEQ multiplex PCR; TCRdb's copy has only in-frame clones and leaves some out. This table holds about 160,000 clones, around 79% found once. This clonotype was obtained from a man aged 35 to 55 in good health and CMV-seronegative. Sample: PBMCs.

The CDR3 region is CASSPGQGPGNTIYF. CDR3 DNA sequence: TGTGCCAGCAGCCCAGGACAGGGGCCTGGAAACACCATATATTTT. V and J are TRBV11-3 and TRBJ1-3; 9 bases map to TRBD1. Looked up from germline, CDR1 is SGHNT and CDR2 is YENEEA. V dropped 5 bases and J dropped 2; count of bases not matched to a gene: 4. CDR3 size: 15 residues.